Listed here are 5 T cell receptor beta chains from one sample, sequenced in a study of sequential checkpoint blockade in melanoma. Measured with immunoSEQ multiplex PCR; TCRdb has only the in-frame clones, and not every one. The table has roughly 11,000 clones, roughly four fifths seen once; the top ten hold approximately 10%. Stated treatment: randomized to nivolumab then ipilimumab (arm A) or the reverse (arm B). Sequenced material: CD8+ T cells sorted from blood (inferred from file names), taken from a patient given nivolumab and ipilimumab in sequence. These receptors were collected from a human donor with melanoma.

Here the CDR3 DNA reads TGTGCCAGCAGTTATAACCGTTTCACTAGGTCCTACGAGCAGTACTTC. This sequence encodes CASSYNRFTRSYEQYF. V and J are TRBV6-6 and TRBJ2-7; maybe TRBD2 (5 bases). Germline V CDR1 and CDR2: MNHNY, SVGAGI (reference sequence). V lost 3 bases to trimming and J lost 1 base, with 16 bases between them. The CDR3 length is 16 residues.

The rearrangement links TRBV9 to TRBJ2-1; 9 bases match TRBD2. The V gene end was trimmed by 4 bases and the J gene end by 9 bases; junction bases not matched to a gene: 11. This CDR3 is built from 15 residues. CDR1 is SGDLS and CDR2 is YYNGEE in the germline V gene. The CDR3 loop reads CASSPGAGGPFEQFF. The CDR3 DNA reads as TGTGCCAGCAGCCCAGGGGCGGGAGGGCCATTTGAGCAGTTCTTC.

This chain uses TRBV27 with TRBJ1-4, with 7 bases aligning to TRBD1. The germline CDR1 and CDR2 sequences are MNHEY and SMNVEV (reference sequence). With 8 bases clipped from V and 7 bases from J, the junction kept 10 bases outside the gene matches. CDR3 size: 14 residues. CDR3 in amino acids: CASGPGQGVEKLFF. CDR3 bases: TGTGCCAGCGGGCCTGGGCAGGGGGTTGAAAAACTGTTTTTT.

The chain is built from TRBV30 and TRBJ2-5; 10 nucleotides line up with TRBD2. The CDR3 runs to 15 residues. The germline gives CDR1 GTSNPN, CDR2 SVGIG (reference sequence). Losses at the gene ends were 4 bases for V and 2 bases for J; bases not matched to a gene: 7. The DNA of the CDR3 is TGTGCCTGGACGTGGACTAGCGGATTACAAGAGACCCAGTACTTC. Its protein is CAWTWTSGLQETQYF.

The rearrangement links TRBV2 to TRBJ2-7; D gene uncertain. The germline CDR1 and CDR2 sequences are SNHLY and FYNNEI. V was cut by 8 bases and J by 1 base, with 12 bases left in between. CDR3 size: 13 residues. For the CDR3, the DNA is TGTGCCAGCTACCTGGCGGTATCCTACGAGCAGTACTTC. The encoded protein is CASYLAVSYEQYF.